The TCR beta chain described here comes from a study of T cell repertoires in ileal Crohn's disease. Study at large: M6 samples are neoterminal ileum biopsies from postoperative colonoscopy.

The time point was: neoterminal ileum biopsy at postoperative endoscopy, about 6 months after surgery. Study-wide points: Every patient over 26.8% clonality showed endoscopic recurrence. Postoperative endoscopy occurred within one year, median 6.9 months.

With 0 bases removed from V and 8 bases from J, the gap between germline ends came to 22 bases. From germline, CDR1 is LGHNA and CDR2 YNFKEQ. The CDR3 extends over 17 amino acids. A remark on this clone: Antigen specificity is unknown.

Generated by immunoSEQ multiplex PCR, the TCRdb table keeps only in-frame clones and is missing some. The sample has tens of thousands of clones; 70% to 90% are singletons. The chain is built from TRBV4-2 and TRBJ1-1, with no clear D. The sequence derives from an adult with Crohn's disease. The specimen was ileal tissue. This CDR3 is CASSQDSGSERHREAFF. DNA for the CDR3: TGTGCCAGCAGCCAAGATTCGGGGTCGGAACGCCATCGGGAAGCTTTCTTT.